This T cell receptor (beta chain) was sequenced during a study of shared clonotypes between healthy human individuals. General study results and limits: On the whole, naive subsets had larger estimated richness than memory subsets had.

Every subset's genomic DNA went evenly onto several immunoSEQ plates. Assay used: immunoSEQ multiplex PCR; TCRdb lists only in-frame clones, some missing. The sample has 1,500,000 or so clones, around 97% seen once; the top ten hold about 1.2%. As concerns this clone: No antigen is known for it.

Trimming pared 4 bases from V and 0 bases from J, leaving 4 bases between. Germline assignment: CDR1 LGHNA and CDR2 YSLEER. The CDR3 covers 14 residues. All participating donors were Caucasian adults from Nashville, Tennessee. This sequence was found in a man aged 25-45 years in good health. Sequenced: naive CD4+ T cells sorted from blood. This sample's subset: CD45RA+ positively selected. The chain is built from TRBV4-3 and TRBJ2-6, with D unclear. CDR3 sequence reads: CASSRSSGANVLTF. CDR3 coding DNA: TGCGCCAGCAGCCGGAGCTCTGGGGCCAACGTCCTGACTTTC.